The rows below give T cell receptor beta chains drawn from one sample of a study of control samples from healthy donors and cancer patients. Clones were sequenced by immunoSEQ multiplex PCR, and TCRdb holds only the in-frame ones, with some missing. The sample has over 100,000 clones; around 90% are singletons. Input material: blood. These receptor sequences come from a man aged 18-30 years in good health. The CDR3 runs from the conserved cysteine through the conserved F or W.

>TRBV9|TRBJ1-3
CASSPRQSAGNTIYF
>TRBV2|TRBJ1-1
CASKIGQMNTEAFF
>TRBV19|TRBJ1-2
CASSLRQGKHGYTF
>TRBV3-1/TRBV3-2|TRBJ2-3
CASSQPAGGTTDTQYF
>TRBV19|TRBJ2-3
CASSIGVTGFGTQYF
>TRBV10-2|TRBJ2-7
CASRGENYEQYF
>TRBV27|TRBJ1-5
CASSPGRNQPQHF
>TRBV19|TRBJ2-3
CASSKTLAGDTDTQYF
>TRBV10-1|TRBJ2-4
CASKGLAGIAKNIQYF
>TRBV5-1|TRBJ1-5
CASSPRQGGQPQHF
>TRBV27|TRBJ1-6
CASSIGPGTGDWSYNSPLHF
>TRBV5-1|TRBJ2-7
CASSLEQATEQYF
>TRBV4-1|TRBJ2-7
CASSRGLAGVEQYF
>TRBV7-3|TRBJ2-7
CASSIYPGTPYEQYF
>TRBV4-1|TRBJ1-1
CASSQVPLRKMNTEAFF
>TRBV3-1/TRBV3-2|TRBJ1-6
CASSQQAGGDSPLHF
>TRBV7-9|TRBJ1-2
CASSFESAQGYTF
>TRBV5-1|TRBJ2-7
CASSPYDPKDEQYF
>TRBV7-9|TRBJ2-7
CASSLGLVDEQYF
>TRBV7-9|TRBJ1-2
CASNPTFSTAAYGYTF
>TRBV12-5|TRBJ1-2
CASGSPRLANYGYTF
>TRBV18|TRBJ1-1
CASSGLLTGVNTEAFF
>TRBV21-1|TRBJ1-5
CASSKRQGRGYSNQPQHF
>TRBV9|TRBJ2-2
CASSVQARDTGELFF
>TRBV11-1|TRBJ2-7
CASSSNRDRYEQYF
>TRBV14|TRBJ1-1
CASSRTNFRGGNTEAFF
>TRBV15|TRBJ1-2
CATSREGVLYGYTF
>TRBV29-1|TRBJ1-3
CSVEDDLSRGGNTIYF
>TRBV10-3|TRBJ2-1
CAISESLAGNEQFF
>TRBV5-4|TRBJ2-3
CASTLGPGGPPDTQYF
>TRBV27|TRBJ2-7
CASSLGPSRDEQYF
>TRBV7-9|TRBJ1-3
CASSLGVGVTGNTIYF
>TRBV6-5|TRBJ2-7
CASSRDRGYEQYF
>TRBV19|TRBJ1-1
CASYRTGDGNTEAFF
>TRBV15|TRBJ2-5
CATSRDSRSRETQYF
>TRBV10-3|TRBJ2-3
CAISSRGLSWPDTQYF
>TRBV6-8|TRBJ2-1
CASSYEGTRHNEQFF
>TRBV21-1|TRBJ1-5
CASSKAWCLGSLSNQPQHF
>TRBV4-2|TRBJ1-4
CASSHGTAATNEKLFF
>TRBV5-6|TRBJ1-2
CASSLYPRNGYTF
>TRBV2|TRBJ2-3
CASSDGYTQYF
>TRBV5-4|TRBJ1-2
CASSLARNYGYTF
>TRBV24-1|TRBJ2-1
CATSDPGTGYNEQFF
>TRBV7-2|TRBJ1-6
CASSLWGPHQDSPLHF
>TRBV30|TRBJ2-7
CAWSKLDRFSYEQYF
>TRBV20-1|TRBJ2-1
CSASSGLAGSHEQFF
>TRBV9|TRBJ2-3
CASRETGMDTQYF
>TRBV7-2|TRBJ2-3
CASSLRGRGDTQYF
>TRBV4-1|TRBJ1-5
CASSQFGVGQGGNQPQHF
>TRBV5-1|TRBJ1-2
CASTPTIRRHTSGYTF
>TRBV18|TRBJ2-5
CASSPGTSGSGGTQYF
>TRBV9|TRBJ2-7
CASSVAQGYELYF
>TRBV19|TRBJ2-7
CASRRQGHSSYEQYF
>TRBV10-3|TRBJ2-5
CAIRPWGRGTQETQYF